This T cell receptor (beta chain) comes out of a study of tumor-infiltrating lymphocytes in primary liver carcinoma (TCRdb year 2017). Regarding the complete study: Of the five patients (three men and two women, aged 30 to 69 years), four had hepatocellular carcinoma and one had combined HCC and intrahepatic cholangiocarcinoma. The five patients had tumors of stage T1-T3 N0M0, with maximum diameters ranging from roughly 4.2 to 11 cm. Reproducibility between technical replicate repertoires was high, with correlation coefficients above 0.95 and mean shared-clone rates roughly 0.87. For each liver tumor, the study sampled five regions along with adjacent normal tissue and blood, and applied TCRbeta repertoire sequencing, expression microarrays and whole-exome sequencing. Samples yielded roughly 3.5 to 7.13 million productive TCRbeta reads; read depth did not differ significantly between tissue types. A total of approximately 35 specimens from 5 patients, comprising roughly 25 tumor regions, 5 adjacent noncancerous liver tissues and 5 peripheral blood samples, were covered by TCRbeta repertoire sequencing. To link TCRbeta repertoire diversity with the local molecular phenotype, the 25 to 30 tumor region samples were profiled using Agilent mRNA microarrays.

General findings and caveats noted by the study authors: Since the samples were bulk and unsorted, there was no way to compare CD4+ and CD8+ T cell repertoires. Compared with blood, tumors had a significantly larger share of the repertoire taken up by the top 250 clones (p = 0.039). Only about 7-25% of top clones were present in all five regions of a tumor, suggesting spatial heterogeneity of tumor-infiltrating T cells. Only the TCR beta chain was sequenced, so true repertoire diversity is likely underestimated because unpaired alpha chains were not captured. The study included only five patients, and the authors note findings should be validated in a larger study. Repertoire overlap was higher between tumor regions (mean roughly 35%) than tumor-adjacent (approximately 17%) or tumor-blood (about 15%) pairs, consistent with antigen-driven expansion.

Without any cell sorting, total RNA and DNA were co-extracted from about 20-30 mg of bulk tissue using the AllPrep DNA/RNA mini kit. Between November 2015 and 2016, roughly five patients in China with histopathologically diagnosed primary liver carcinoma had surgical resection. At the time of sampling, the patients had chronic HBV infection and had not received any treatment. Each tumor was sampled at five spatially separated regions: the superior, inferior, left-lateral and right-lateral poles and the tumor centre. Histology showed that every tumor sample contained more than 85% viable tumor cells. Pieces of fresh tumor and adjacent tissue were cut in half, with one half kept in RNAlater at -80 degrees C and the other half sent for histology. This clonotype was seen a handful of times. Its recognized antigen is unknown. Within one base of it there is no much larger clone, and no base qualities were kept.

CDR1 and CDR2 are read off the germline V gene (reference sequence) as DFQATT and SNEGSKA. Relative to germline, V is missing 6 bases and J is missing 4 bases, with 1 base of the junction outside any gene match. The CDR3 holds 11 amino acids from the cysteine to the phenylalanine. CDR3 DNA only is kept here, 33 bases in frame from base 1. Starting from approximately 0.5 ug total RNA, TCRbeta-specific cDNA was produced by reverse transcription with a constant-region primer and ProtoScript II reverse transcriptase. The TCRbeta libraries were prepared through three rounds of nested multiplex PCR following a slightly modified ARM-PCR procedure. Each of the first two PCR rounds ran for about 11 cycles using multiplex TRBV1-TRBV30 forward primers together with a Cbeta reverse primer. A final 25-cycle PCR with Deep VentR polymerase added sample barcodes and Illumina adapters. Before sequencing, amplicons between 200 and 500 bp were purified from gel using a QIAquick gel extraction kit. An Illumina HiSeq 2500 was used to sequence the TCRbeta amplicons with 250-bp paired-end reads. On the study's bioinformatics: Reads were quality-trimmed with Trimmomatic v0.33, and paired reads were merged with FLASH v1.2.11 to recover full CDR3 sequences. V, D and J germline segments were assigned to the rearranged TCRbeta sequences using MiGEC v1.2.1b. Clonotype statistics, along with Shannon-Wiener diversity indices, were calculated using VDJtools v1.0.0. Except for diversity analysis, only the 250 most abundant clonotypes of each sample were used in subsequent analyses to reduce sampling bias. TCRdb cleaned the public reads at Q25 with fastp, built clones with MiXCR and kept in-frame beta chains. Merged by CDR3 protein, the rows form single entries marked with the most common genes and DNA. TCRdb's processing, not the authors', yielded these V and J calls. The sample profile shows 150,000 to 200,000 distinct CDR3 sequences; 85% of them were found once. Less than 20% of the sample is taken by the ten largest.

The sample comprised tumor tissue from primary liver carcinoma. The V and J genes are TRBV20-1 and TRBJ2-5, and 8 junctional nucleotides match TRBD2. The sequence came from a middle-aged man with primary liver carcinoma and hepatitis B virus infection. This receptor carries the CDR3 CSARGGETQYF. The nucleotides are TGCAGTGCCCGGGGGGGAGAGACCCAGTACTTC.